These T cell receptor beta chains were read from a single sample in a study of T-cell memory formation after mild COVID-19. TCRdb processed the 5' RACE reads anew with MiXCR; each CDR3 protein has one entry. The repertoire holds some 40,000 distinct CDR3 sequences, roughly 9% seen once, with roughly 10% in the top ten. The material sequenced was PBMCs or a T cell subset sorted from them (not recorded which). The source of these receptors is an adult woman who had mild COVID-19 (a few samples of this study predate the infection). Cell type and time point are not known. CDR3s leave out the opening cysteine and the closing phenylalanine or tryptophan. The order of the fields is V gene, CDR3 protein.

V: TRBV11-3
CDR3: ASSPIAGVSTDTQY

V: TRBV20-1
CDR3: SARATTGGEQY

V: TRBV6-5
CDR3: ASSYRTDFSSYNSPLH

V: TRBV5-1
CDR3: ASRFGELEQF

V: TRBV18
CDR3: ASSQDRGEQY

V: TRBV7-9
CDR3: ASSRLGTNYEQY

V: TRBV7-3
CDR3: ASSRGASGGASRETQY

V: TRBV12-3/TRBV12-4
CDR3: ASSRVSGILLYGYT

V: TRBV4-1
CDR3: ASSQDGVSQEQY

V: TRBV15
CDR3: ATSRVAGVGTDTQY

V: TRBV5-1
CDR3: ASSSGLAGMYEQY

V: TRBV5-1
CDR3: ASSLGGGEAGNTIY

V: TRBV5-1
CDR3: ASSKGGRGNEQF

V: TRBV3-1
CDR3: ASSVLGRLGQETQY

V: TRBV12-3/TRBV12-4
CDR3: ASSPWGSVTEAF

V: TRBV12-3/TRBV12-4
CDR3: ASSTAQANTGELF

V: TRBV2
CDR3: AKGLGSNQPQH

V: TRBV29-1
CDR3: SVENRDRVPSYNSPLH

V: TRBV11-1
CDR3: ASSFIVYEQF

V: TRBV7-2
CDR3: ASSFRRGQDTGELF

V: TRBV30
CDR3: AWSELGGRGSYNEQF

V: TRBV3-1
CDR3: ASSPTSSTDTQY

V: TRBV18
CDR3: ASSRTGGYTGELF

V: TRBV12-3/TRBV12-4
CDR3: ASSSYPGEQETQY

V: TRBV20-1
CDR3: STIRTEGSYNEQF

V: TRBV20-1
CDR3: SARTHTEAF

V: TRBV12-3/TRBV12-4
CDR3: ASRIGGHGYT

V: TRBV15
CDR3: ATSRTYGGSLEQF

V: TRBV5-6
CDR3: ASSSLSDRDTDTQY

V: TRBV6-6
CDR3: ASSYSDSRGRLAKGYT

V: TRBV12-3/TRBV12-4
CDR3: ASSFLPGSTDTQY

V: TRBV12-3/TRBV12-4
CDR3: ASSFVSSVMAQTTNEQF

V: TRBV24-1
CDR3: ATSDPGQGSEETQY

V: TRBV12-3/TRBV12-4
CDR3: ASSLLGMGRGEKLF

V: TRBV29-1
CDR3: SVGGQEQY

V: TRBV19
CDR3: ASSSIQRGYEQY

V: TRBV20-1
CDR3: SARRLAGNSKPGELF

V: TRBV20-1
CDR3: SARIVGGGTEAF

V: TRBV3-1
CDR3: ASSQQGGEQY

V: TRBV3-1
CDR3: ASSGPRDMNTEAF

V: TRBV16
CDR3: ASNPSSGQPQH

V: TRBV19
CDR3: ASSKPSTDTQY

V: TRBV7-9
CDR3: ASSLLGTGGNEQF

V: TRBV11-2
CDR3: ASSVPFRQAYEQY

V: TRBV4-2
CDR3: ASSQVGNTIY

V: TRBV7-8
CDR3: ASSSQGQGVTEAF

V: TRBV20-1
CDR3: SARGPDTEAF

V: TRBV7-6
CDR3: ASSFTNTGELF

V: TRBV7-2
CDR3: ASSLSGTSGNTIY

V: TRBV20-1
CDR3: SARIGGGSYNEQF